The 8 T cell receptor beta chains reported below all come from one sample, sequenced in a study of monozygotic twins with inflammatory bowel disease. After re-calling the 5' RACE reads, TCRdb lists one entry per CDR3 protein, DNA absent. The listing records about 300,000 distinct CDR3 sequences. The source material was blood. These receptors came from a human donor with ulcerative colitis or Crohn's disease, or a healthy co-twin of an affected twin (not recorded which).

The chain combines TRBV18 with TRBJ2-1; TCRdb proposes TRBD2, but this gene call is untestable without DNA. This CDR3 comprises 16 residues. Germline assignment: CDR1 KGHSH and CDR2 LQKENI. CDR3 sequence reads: CASSLKGLEGNNEQFF. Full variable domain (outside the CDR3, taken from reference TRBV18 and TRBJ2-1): NAGVMQNPRHLVRRRGQEARLRCSPMKGHSHVYWYRQLPEEGLKFMVYLQKENIIDESGMPKERFSAEFPKEGPSILRIQQVVRGDSAAYFCASSLKGLEGNNEQFFGPGTRLTVL.

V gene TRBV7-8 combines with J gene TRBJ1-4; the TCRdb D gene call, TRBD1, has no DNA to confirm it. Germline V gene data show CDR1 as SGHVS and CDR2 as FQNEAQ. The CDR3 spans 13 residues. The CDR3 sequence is CASSRRDRGKLFF.

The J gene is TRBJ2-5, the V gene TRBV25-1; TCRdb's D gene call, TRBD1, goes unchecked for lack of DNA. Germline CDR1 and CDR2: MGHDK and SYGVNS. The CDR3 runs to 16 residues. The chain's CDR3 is CATVPPSEEQRETQYF.

Here the CDR3 reads CASSQEWRQGSGELFF. The J gene is TRBJ2-2, the V gene TRBV4-3; lacking DNA, the TRBD1 call made by TCRdb goes unchecked. In germline, CDR1 is LGHNA, CDR2 YSLEER. The CDR3 has 16 residues.

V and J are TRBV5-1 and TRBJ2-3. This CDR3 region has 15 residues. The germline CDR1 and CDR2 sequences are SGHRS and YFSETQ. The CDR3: CASSMVLGFTDTQYF.

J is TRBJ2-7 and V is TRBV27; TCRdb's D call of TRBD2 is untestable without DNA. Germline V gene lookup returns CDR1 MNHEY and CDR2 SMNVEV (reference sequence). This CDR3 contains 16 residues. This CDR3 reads CASSSIVAGTTYEQYF.

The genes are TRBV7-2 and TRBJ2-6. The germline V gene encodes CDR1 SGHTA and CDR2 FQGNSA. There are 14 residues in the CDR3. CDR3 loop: CASSLEGWANVLTF.

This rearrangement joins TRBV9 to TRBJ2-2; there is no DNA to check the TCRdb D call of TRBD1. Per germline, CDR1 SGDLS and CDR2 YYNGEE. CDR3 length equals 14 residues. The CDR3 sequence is CASNSGVDTGELFF.